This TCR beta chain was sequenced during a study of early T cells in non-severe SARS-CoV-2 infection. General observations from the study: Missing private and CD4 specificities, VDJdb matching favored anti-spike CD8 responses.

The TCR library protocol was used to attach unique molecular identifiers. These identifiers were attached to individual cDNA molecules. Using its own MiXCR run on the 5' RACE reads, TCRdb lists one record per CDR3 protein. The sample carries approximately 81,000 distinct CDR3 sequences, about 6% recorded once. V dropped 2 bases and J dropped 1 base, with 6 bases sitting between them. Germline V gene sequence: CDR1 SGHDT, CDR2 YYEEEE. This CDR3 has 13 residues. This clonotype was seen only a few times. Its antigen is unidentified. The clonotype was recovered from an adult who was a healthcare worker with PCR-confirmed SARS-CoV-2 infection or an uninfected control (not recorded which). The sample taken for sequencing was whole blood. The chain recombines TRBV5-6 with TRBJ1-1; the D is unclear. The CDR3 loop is CASSFGWNTEAFF. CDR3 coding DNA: TGTGCCAGCAGCTTCGGCTGGAACACTGAAGCTTTCTTT.